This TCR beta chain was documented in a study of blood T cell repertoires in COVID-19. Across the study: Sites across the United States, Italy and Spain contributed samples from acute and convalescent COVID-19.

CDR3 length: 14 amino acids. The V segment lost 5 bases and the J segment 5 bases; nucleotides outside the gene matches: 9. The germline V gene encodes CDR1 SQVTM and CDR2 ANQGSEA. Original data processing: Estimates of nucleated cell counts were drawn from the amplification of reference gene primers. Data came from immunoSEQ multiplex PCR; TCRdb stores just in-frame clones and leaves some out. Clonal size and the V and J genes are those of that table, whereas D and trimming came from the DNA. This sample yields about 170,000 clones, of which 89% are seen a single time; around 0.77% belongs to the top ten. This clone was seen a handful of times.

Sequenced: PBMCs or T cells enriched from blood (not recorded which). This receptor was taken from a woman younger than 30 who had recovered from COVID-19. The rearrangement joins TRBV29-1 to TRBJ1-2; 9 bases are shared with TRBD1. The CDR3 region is CSVSGTGRSYGYTF. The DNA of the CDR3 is TGCAGCGTTTCTGGGACAGGGCGGTCATATGGCTACACCTTC.